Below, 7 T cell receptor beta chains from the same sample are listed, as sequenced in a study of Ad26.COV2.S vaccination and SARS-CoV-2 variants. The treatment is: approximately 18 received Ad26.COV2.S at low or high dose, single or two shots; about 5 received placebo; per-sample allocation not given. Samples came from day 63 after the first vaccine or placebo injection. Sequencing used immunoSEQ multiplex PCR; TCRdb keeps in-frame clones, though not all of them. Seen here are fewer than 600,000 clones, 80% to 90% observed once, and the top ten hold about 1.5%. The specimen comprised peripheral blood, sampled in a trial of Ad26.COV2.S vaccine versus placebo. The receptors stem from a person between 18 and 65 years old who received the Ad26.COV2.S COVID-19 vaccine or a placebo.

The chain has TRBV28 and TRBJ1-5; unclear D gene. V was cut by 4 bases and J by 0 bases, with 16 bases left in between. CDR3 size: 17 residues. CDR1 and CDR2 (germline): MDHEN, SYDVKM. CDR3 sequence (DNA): TGTGCCAGCAGTTCATTCCAGCGGCCTTATAGCAATCAGCCCCAGCATTTT. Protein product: CASSSFQRPYSNQPQHF.

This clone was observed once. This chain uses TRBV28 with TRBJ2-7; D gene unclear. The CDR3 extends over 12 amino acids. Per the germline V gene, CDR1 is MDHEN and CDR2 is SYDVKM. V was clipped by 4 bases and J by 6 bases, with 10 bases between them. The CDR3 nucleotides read TGTGCCAGCAGTTCCCGGTTTACCGAGCAGTACTTC. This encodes CASSSRFTEQYF.

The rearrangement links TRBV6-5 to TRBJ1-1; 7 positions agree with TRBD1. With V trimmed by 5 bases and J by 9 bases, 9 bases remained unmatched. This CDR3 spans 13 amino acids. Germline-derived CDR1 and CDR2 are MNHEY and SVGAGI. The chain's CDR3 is CASSKPGQKKAFF. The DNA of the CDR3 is TGTGCCAGCAGTAAACCGGGACAGAAAAAAGCTTTCTTT.

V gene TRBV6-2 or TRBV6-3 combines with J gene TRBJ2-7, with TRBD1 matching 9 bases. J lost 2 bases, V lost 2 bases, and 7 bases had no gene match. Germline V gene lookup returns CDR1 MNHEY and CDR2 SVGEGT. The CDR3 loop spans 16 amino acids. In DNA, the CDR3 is TGTGCCAGCAGTTACCCCTGGACAGGGGCTACCTACGAGCAGTACTTC. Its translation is CASSYPWTGATYEQYF.

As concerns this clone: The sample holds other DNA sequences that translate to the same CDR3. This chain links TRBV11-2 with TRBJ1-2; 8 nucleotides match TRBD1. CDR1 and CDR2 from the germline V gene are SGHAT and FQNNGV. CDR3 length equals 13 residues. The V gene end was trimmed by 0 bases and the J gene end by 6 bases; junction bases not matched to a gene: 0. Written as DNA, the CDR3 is TGTGCCAGCAGCTTAGACAGGGGGCATGGCTACACCTTC. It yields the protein CASSLDRGHGYTF.

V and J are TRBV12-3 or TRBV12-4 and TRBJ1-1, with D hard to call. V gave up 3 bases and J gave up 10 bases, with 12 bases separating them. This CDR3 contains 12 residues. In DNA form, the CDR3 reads TGTGCCAGCAGTTTTATCCCCAATGGAGCTTTCTTT. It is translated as CASSFIPNGAFF.

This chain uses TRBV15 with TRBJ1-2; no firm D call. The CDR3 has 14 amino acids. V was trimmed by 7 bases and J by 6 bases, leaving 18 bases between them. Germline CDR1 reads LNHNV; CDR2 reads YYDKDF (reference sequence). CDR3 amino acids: CATTPEHPFDGYTF. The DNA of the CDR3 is TGTGCCACCACCCCGGAACACCCCTTTGATGGCTACACCTTC.